The T cell receptor beta chain described here comes from a study of diagnostic markers for celiac disease. TCRdb re-called the reads; every CDR3 protein appears as one record, without DNA. This sample's table has around 7,500 distinct CDR3 sequences. The CDR3 runs to 13 residues. Germline CDR1 MDHEN, CDR2 SYDVKM. The chain links TRBV28 to TRBJ2-5; with no DNA, the TCRdb D assignment of TRBD2 cannot be verified. This receptor was identified in a human donor. This table probably holds off-target reads from a library built for another chain. Sequencing was done on a sample of either unsorted cells or a sorted T cell fraction (not recorded which). CDR3 loop: CASSPLAEGTQYF.